These 23 T cell receptor beta chains originate from one sample sequenced in a study of T cell repertoires in cytomegalovirus infection (dated by TCRdb to between 2017 and 2020). Instrument on record: Illumina HiSeq 1500. The public reads were quality trimmed at Q25 with fastp and then assembled into clones with MiXCR by TCRdb, keeping productive beta chains. Rows with one shared CDR3 protein collapse into an entry with the most common genes and DNA. This sample lists hundreds of thousands of distinct CDR3 sequences; 24% were detected once. Jointly, the top ten make up 6.5% to 10% of the sample. Specimen: CD8+ T cells from PBMCs. The receptor set was obtained from a human donor in good health (CMV status not recorded). Some clones in this sample may be carry-over from other donors' samples.

This clonotype has at least ten counts. V is TRBV7-9 and J is TRBJ1-4; D remains unclear. Germline values: CDR1 SEHNR, CDR2 FQNEAQ (reference sequence). The V end was cut by 5 bases, the J end by 4 bases, with 14 bases between. CDR3 size: 15 residues. This chain's CDR3 is CASSNEGGLNEKLFF. DNA of the CDR3: TGTGCCAGCAGCAACGAAGGAGGGCTTAATGAAAAACTGTTTTTT.

This clonotype occurred a few times. This chain joins TRBV6-2 or TRBV6-3 and TRBJ2-7; no definite D call. The CDR3 totals 13 residues. Germline V lookup: CDR1 MNHEY, CDR2 SVGEGT. V lost 5 bases to trimming and J lost 2 bases, with 10 bases between them. CDR3 residues: CASSADGTYEQYV. CDR3 DNA: TGTGCCAGCAGTGCCGACGGAACCTACGAGCAGTACGTC.

CDR3 region: CASMRQERHYGYTF. Here the CDR3 DNA reads TGTGCCAGCATGAGGCAGGAGCGTCACTATGGCTACACCTTC. The genes are TRBV6-1 and TRBJ1-2; D is unclear. CDR3 length: 14 amino acids. Trimming took 7 bases from V and 3 from J, leaving 15 bases between them. Germline loops: CDR1 MNHNS, CDR2 SASEGT.

The rearrangement joins TRBV20-1 to TRBJ2-7; perhaps TRBD2 as D (6 bases). Trimming removed 5 bases from V and 7 bases from J, with 15 bases in between. This CDR3 contains 12 residues. Germline V gene sequence: CDR1 DFQATT, CDR2 SNEGSKA (reference sequence). The CDR3 here is CSAAPFRGEQYV. CDR3 coding DNA: TGCAGTGCTGCGCCCTTCCGGGGGGAGCAGTACGTC.

The table lists this clonotype with a few counts. The J gene is TRBJ1-4, the V gene TRBV4-1; the D gene is possibly TRBD1 (5 bases). V was trimmed by 5 bases and J by 7 bases, leaving 11 bases between them. Germline values: CDR1 MGHRA, CDR2 YSYEKL. This CDR3 is built from 13 residues. The CDR3 protein is CASSGGPLEKLFF. CDR3 in DNA: TGCGCCAGCAGCGGGGGACCCCTTGAAAAACTGTTTTTT.

There are many counts of this clonotype. The chain joins TRBV7-2 to TRBJ2-3, with a possible D match to TRBD1 (6 bases). V was trimmed by 5 bases and J by 2 bases, leaving 17 bases between them. The CDR3 totals 16 residues. The germline V gene has CDR1 SGHTA and CDR2 FQGNSA. In nucleotides, the CDR3 is TGTGCCAGCAGCCCAACACCCGGACAGCTCACAGATACGCAGTATTTT. This encodes CASSPTPGQLTDTQYF. Filled out from reference TRBV7-2 and TRBJ2-3, the complete variable domain reads GAGVSQSPSNKVTEKGKDVELRCDPISGHTALYWYRQSLGQGLEFLIYFQGNSAPDKSGLPSDRFSAERTGGSVSTLTIQRTQQEDSAVYLCASSPTPGQLTDTQYFGPGTRLTVL.

The V gene is TRBV20-1, the J gene TRBJ2-3; 10 bases match TRBD2. This CDR3 has 14 residues. Germline assignment: CDR1 DFQATT and CDR2 SNEGSKA (reference sequence). After removal of 4 bases from V and 5 bases from J, the junction contained 6 bases not matched to a gene. CDR3 region: CSAKRGGPVDTQYF. In DNA, the CDR3 is TGCAGTGCTAAGCGGGGGGGGCCGGTAGATACGCAGTATTTT.

This clonotype was detected a few times. The chain couples TRBV6-8 to TRBJ1-6, with D maybe TRBD1 (5 bases). The ends were cut back, 6 bases at V and 0 bases at J, with 15 bases in the middle. Germline CDR1 reads MNHGY; CDR2 reads SAAAGT. This CDR3 region has 17 residues. The CDR3 DNA is TGTGCCAGCAGCCCAATCTACAGGAGCTCCTATAATTCACCCCTCCACTTT. This translates into CASSPIYRSSYNSPLHF.

J is TRBJ2-3 and V is TRBV6-2 or TRBV6-3, with D possibly called TRBD1 or TRBD2 (5 bases each). This CDR3 spans 15 amino acids. Looked up from germline, CDR1 is MNHEY and CDR2 is SVGEGT. The V gene lost 2 bases and the J gene lost 2 bases, with 11 bases spanning the gap. CDR3 coding DNA: TGTGCCAGCAGTTACGGGGACCTCCACACAGATACGCAGTATTTT. Translating gives CASSYGDLHTDTQYF.

CDR3 residues: CASSSGQGARGYTF. As DNA, the CDR3 is TGTGCCAGCAGCTCCGGACAGGGGGCACGTGGCTACACCTTC. The rearrangement links TRBV7-9 to TRBJ1-2, with 11 bases that match TRBD1. Germline V gives CDR1 SEHNR, CDR2 FQNEAQ (reference sequence). The length of the CDR3 is 14 residues. Germline trimming cut 4 bases from V and 7 bases from J; bases unmatched to any gene: 5.

The CDR3 region is CASFTGGGPTRTQYF. For the CDR3, the DNA is TGTGCCAGCTTCACAGGCGGGGGGCCTACCAGGACCCAGTACTTC. The rearrangement links TRBV7-9 to TRBJ2-5, with TRBD2 identical over 8 bases. Germline V gives CDR1 SEHNR, CDR2 FQNEAQ (reference sequence). This CDR3 is built from 15 residues. The trim removed 8 bases at V and 7 bases at J, leaving 15 bases unmatched.

This clonotype was seen ten or more times. The genes are TRBV7-9 and TRBJ2-6; D not resolved. Germline CDR1 SEHNR, CDR2 FQNEAQ (reference sequence). This CDR3 spans 21 amino acids. V was cut by 3 bases and J by 0 bases, with 24 bases left in between. The CDR3 nucleotides read TGTGCCAGCAGCTTTTTCATATTTGACGAACCAGGATCCTCTGGGGCCAACGTCCTGACTTTC. This gives the protein CASSFFIFDEPGSSGANVLTF.

This clonotype came up a few times. The chain is built from TRBV6-1 and TRBJ2-7; D is possibly TRBD1 (6 bases). The germline V and J ends were trimmed by 7 bases and 2 bases, with 12 bases remaining between them. The CDR3 has 13 amino acids. The germline CDR1 and CDR2 sequences are MNHNS and SASEGT. In DNA form, the CDR3 reads TGTGCCAGCACCGTAGGGACAACCTACGAGCAGTACGTC. It translates to CASTVGTTYEQYV.

This clonotype was detected many times. This sequence joins TRBV7-6 and TRBJ2-2, with D possibly being TRBD2 (5 bases). Deletions cut 7 bases from V and 5 bases from J, with 17 bases between. The CDR3 runs to 15 residues. Germline V gene sequence: CDR1 SGHVS, CDR2 FNYEAQ. CDR3 sequence: CASIPGKLGTGELFF. The CDR3 DNA sequence: TGTGCCAGCATCCCGGGAAAACTGGGAACCGGGGAGCTGTTTTTT.

The V call is TRBV5-1, the J call TRBJ2-7; 12 bases match TRBD1. V lost 4 bases to trimming and J lost 6 bases; unmatched junction nucleotides: 5. The CDR3 runs 14 residues. CDR1 is SGHRS and CDR2 is YFSETQ in the germline V gene. The CDR3 sequence is CASSMGQGASEQYF. The CDR3 DNA reads as TGCGCCAGCAGCATGGGACAGGGGGCATCCGAGCAGTACTTC.

With regard to this clonotype: The junction does not match germline at one end; this may be a read error. The chain joins TRBV28 to TRBJ2-3; TRBD1 matches 7 bases. CDR1 MDHEN and CDR2 SYDVKM come from the germline V gene. CDR3 length equals 14 residues. The CDR3 sequence: CAGSRDSNTDTQYF. CDR3 nucleotides: TGTGCCGGCAGCCGGGACAGTAACACAGATACGCAGTATTTT.

The CDR3 protein is CASSVDPATNEKLFF. Here the CDR3 DNA reads TGTGCCAGCAGCGTGGACCCAGCAACTAATGAAAAACTGTTTTTT. The genes are TRBV5-6 and TRBJ1-4, with D unclear. CDR1 is SGHDT, CDR2 YYEEEE, per germline. The length of the CDR3 is 15 residues. Trimming took 4 bases from V and 0 from J, leaving 10 bases between them.

Only a few counts were recorded for this clonotype. The chain links TRBV23-1 to TRBJ1-3, with D hard to call. TRBV23-1 is classed as an ORF, of uncertain function. The CDR3 is made up of 15 amino acids. V lost 8 bases to trimming and J lost 4 bases, with 18 bases between them. CDR3 nucleotide sequence: TGCGCCAGCCCGTCCCCCGGACGGACGGGAAACACCATATATTTT. Its protein product is CASPSPGRTGNTIYF.

This clonotype was detected a few times. CDR3 coding DNA: TGTGCCAGCAGCCAAGCCGGGGGGAACATTCAGTACTTC. The encoded protein is CASSQAGGNIQYF. The chain employs TRBV14 and TRBJ2-4; 7 bases are a match to TRBD2. Trimming removed 1 base from V and 7 bases from J; junction bases left unmatched: 1. CDR1 SGHDN and CDR2 FVKESK come from the germline V gene. The CDR3 totals 13 residues.

V usage is TRBV11-2 and J usage is TRBJ2-1; tentatively, D is TRBD2 (7 bases). V was clipped by 5 bases and J by 10 bases, with 21 bases between them. CDR1 SGHAT and CDR2 FQNNGV come from the germline V gene. There are 15 residues in the CDR3. Here the CDR3 reads CASSLRGGGFWEQFF. In DNA form, the CDR3 reads TGTGCCAGCAGCCTTAGGGGGGGGGGGTTCTGGGAGCAGTTCTTC.

The rearrangement uses TRBV19 and TRBJ2-1, with 8 bases matching TRBD2. The CDR3 spans 15 residues. V was pared by 3 bases and J by 4 bases, with 5 bases of the junction left unmatched. The germline gives CDR1 LNHDA, CDR2 SQIVND (reference sequence). Written as DNA, the CDR3 is TGTGCCAGTAGTATTTCTAGCGGGCCTTACAATGAGCAGTTCTTC. This codes for CASSISSGPYNEQFF. The full variable domain, completed using reference TRBV19 and TRBJ2-1, is DGGITQSPKYLFRKEGQNVTLSCEQNLNHDAMYWYRQDPGQGLRLIYYSQIVNDFQKGDIAEGYSVSREKKESFPLTVTSAQKNPTAFYLCASSISSGPYNEQFFGPGTRLTVL.

This chain joins TRBV2 and TRBJ1-2; possible D gene TRBD1, 6 bases. Trimming removed 7 bases from V and 4 bases from J, with 10 bases in between. The CDR3 covers 12 residues. The germline gives CDR1 SNHLY, CDR2 FYNNEI. CDR3 in amino acids: CASIGRGYGYTF. As DNA, the CDR3 is TGTGCCAGCATAGGCAGGGGCTATGGCTACACCTTC.

This clonotype was picked up a small number of times. This chain links TRBV29-1 with TRBJ1-1; D is unresolved. Trimming took 5 bases from V and 0 from J, leaving 1 base between them. CDR1 is SQVTM and CDR2 is ANQGSEA in the germline V gene. This CDR3 has 10 amino acids. The CDR3 loop reads CSVLNTEAFF. CDR3 bases: TGCAGCGTTCTGAACACTGAAGCTTTCTTT.